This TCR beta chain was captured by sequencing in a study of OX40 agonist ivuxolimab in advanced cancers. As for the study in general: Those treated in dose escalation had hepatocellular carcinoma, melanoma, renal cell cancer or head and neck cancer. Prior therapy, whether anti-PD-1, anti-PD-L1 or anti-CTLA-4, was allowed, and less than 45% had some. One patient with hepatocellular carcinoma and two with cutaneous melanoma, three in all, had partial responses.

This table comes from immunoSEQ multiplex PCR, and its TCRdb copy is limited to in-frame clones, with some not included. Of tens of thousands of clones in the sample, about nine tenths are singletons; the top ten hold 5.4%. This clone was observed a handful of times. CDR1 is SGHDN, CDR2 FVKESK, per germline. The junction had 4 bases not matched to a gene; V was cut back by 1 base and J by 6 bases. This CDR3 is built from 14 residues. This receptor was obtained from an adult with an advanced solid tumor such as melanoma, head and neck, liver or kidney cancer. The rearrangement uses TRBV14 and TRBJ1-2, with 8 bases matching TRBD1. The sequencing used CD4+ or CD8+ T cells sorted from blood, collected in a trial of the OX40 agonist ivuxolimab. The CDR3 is CASSQVDRGHGYTF. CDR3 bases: TGTGCCAGCAGCCAAGTTGACAGGGGCCATGGCTACACCTTC. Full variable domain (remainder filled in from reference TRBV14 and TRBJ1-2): EAGVTQFPSHSVIEKGQTVTLRCDPISGHDNLYWYRRVMGKEIKFLLHFVKESKQDESGMPNNRFLAERTGGTYSTLKVQPAELEDSGVYFCASSQVDRGHGYTFGSGTRLTVV.